The T cell receptor (beta chain) described here comes from a study of blood T cell repertoires in COVID-19. Study-level background: Both acute and convalescent COVID-19 samples were obtained from the United States, Italy and Spain.

Method: immunoSEQ multiplex PCR; TCRdb's copy keeps in-frame clones and lacks some. The sample has about 210,000 clones, around 86% seen once; the top ten hold about 8.9%. CDR3 length equals 12 residues. The germline V gene encodes CDR1 SGHRS and CDR2 YFSETQ. V was trimmed by 4 bases and J by 6 bases, leaving 10 bases between them. This clone was found a few times. Sequences were obtained from PBMCs or T cells enriched from blood (not recorded which). The receptor was derived from a woman aged 45-59 years with acute COVID-19. The rearrangement joins TRBV5-1 to TRBJ1-2, with a tentative D call TRBD1 (6 bases). The CDR3 DNA sequence: TGCGCCAGCAGCGTCGACAGGAATGGCTACACCTTC. It translates to CASSVDRNGYTF.